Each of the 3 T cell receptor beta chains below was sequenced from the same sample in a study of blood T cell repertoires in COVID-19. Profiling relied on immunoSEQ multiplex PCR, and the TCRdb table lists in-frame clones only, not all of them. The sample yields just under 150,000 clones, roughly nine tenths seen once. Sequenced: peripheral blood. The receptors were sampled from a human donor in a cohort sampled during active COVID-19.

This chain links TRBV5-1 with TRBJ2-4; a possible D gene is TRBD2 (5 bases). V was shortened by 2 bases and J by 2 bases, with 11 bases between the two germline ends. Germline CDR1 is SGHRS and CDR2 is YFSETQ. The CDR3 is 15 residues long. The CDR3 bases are TGCGCCAGCAGCTTAGGAGGCATCACCAAAAACATTCAGTACTTC. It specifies CASSLGGITKNIQYF. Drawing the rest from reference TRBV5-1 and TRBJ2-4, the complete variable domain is KAGVTQTPRYLIKTRGQQVTLSCSPISGHRSVSWYQQTPGQGLQFLFEYFSETQRNKGNFPGRFSGRQFSNSRSEMNVSTLELGDSALYLCASSLGGITKNIQYFGAGTRLSVL.

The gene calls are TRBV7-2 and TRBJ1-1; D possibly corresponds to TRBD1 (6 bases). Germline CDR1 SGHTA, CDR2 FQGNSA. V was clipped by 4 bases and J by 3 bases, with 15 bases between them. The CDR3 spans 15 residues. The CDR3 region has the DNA TGTGCCAGCAGCTCAGCCGTCCACAGGGACACTGAAGCTTTCTTT. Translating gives CASSSAVHRDTEAFF.

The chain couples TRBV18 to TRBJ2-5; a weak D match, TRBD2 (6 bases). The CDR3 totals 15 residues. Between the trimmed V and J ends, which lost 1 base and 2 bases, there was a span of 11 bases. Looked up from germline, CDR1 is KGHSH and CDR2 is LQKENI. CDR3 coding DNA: TGTGCCAGCTCACCACAGGCGGGACCGCAAGAGACCCAGTACTTC. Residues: CASSPQAGPQETQYF.